These T cell receptor beta chains were read from a single sample in a study of T cell repertoires in cytomegalovirus infection. TCRdb redid the calling of the reads with MiXCR, one entry per CDR3 protein. The repertoire holds under 350,000 distinct CDR3 sequences, with 9.6% as singletons. What was sequenced was PBMCs. The receptor set was obtained from a human donor in good health (CMV status not recorded). Some clones in this sample may be carry-over from other donors' samples. The CDR3 runs from the conserved cysteine through the conserved F or W. The D gene is left open where the match is weak. Clone size is not always given. Where it is, it says once, few, many or a class for expanded clones.

>TRBV29-1|TRBD1|many|TRBJ1-1
TGCAGCGCAGGGGGAGAAACTGAAGCTTTCTTT
CSAGGETEAFF
>TRBV5-5|.|many|TRBJ2-7
TGTGCCAGCAGCCGATACGGCTACGAGCAGTACTTC
CASSRYGYEQYF
>TRBV12-3/TRBV12-4|TRBD1|many|TRBJ2-5
TGTGCCAGCAGTTTAGCGGACAGGGGAGTGGAGACCCAGTACTTC
CASSLADRGVETQYF
>TRBV6-2/TRBV6-3|TRBD1|few|TRBJ2-3
TGTGCCAGCAGTTACTCGGACAGGCGCTTGAGCACAGATACGCAGTATTTT
CASSYSDRRLSTDTQYF
>TRBV28|TRBD1|few|TRBJ2-1
TGTGCCAGCAGTGGGTCGGACAGGGTAACCAATGAGCAGTTCTTC
CASSGSDRVTNEQFF
>TRBV29-1|.|.|TRBJ2-3
TGCAGCGTTCAGAAGGTGGTAACAGATACGCAGTATTTT
CSVQKVVTDTQYF
>TRBV5-5|TRBD1|many|TRBJ2-1
TGTGCCAGCAGCGGGGGACAGGGATCCTACAATGAGCAGTTCTTC
CASSGGQGSYNEQFF
>TRBV6-5|TRBD1|.|TRBJ1-4
TGTGCCAGCAGTTCTGGACAGGGATCGAGAGAAAAACTGTTTTTT
CASSSGQGSREKLFF
>TRBV20-1|.|many|TRBJ2-1
TGCAGTGCTAACCACGGACAGTCCCTGTGGAGGCGGGGGCCCTCCTACAATGAGCAGTTCTTC
CSANHGQSLWRRGPSYNEQFF
>TRBV7-9|TRBD1|many|TRBJ2-1
TGTGCCAGCAGCCCTCCGGGACAGGCCTACAATGAGCAGTTCTTC
CASSPPGQAYNEQFF
>TRBV29-1|.|many|TRBJ1-1
TGCAGCGCTCGGAACACTGAAGCTTTCTTT
CSARNTEAFF
>TRBV28|.|many|TRBJ2-1
TGTGCCAGCAGTTTAAGGCCGCGAAGGGGGATTGAGCAGTTCTTC
CASSLRPRRGIEQFF
>TRBV20-1|TRBD2|.|TRBJ2-5
TGCAGTGCTTCTTCGGGGGGGAGTCAAGAGACCCAGTACTTC
CSASSGGSQETQYF
>TRBV25-1|.|many|TRBJ1-1
TGTGCCAGCAGTTGGAAAGGAAACACTGAAGCTTTCTTT
CASSWKGNTEAFF
>TRBV24-1|.|many|TRBJ2-2
TGTGCCACCAGTCAATTTTGGGAAGACGGGGAGCTGTTTTTT
CATSQFWEDGELFF
>TRBV5-4|TRBD2|many|TRBJ2-5
TGTGCCAGCAGCGATCCCCGGGGGGAAGAGACCCAGTACTTC
CASSDPRGEETQYF